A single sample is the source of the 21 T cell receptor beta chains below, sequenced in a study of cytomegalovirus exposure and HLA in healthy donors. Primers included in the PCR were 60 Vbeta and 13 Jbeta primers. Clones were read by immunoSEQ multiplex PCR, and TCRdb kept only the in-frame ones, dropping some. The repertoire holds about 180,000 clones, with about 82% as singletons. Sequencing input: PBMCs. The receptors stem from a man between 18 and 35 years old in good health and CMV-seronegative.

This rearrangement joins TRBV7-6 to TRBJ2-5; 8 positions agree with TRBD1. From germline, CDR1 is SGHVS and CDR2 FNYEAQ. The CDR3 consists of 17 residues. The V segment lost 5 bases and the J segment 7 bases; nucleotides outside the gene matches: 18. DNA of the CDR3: TGTGCCAGCAGCCCCCGGTCGGACAGGGCGTTGGGAGGGACCCAGTACTTC. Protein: CASSPRSDRALGGTQYF.

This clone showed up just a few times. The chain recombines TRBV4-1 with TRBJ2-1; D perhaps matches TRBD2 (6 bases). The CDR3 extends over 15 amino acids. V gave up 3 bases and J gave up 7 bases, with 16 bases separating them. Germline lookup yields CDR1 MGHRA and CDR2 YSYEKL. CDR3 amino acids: CASSQPISGRNEQFF. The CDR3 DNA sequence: TGCGCCAGCAGCCAGCCCATTAGCGGCCGAAATGAGCAGTTCTTC.

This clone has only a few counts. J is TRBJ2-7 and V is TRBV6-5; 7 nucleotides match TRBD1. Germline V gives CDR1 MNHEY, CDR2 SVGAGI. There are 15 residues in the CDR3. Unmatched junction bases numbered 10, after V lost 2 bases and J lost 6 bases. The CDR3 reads CASSYLETGLGEQYF. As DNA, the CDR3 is TGTGCCAGCAGTTACCTGGAGACAGGGCTGGGCGAGCAGTACTTC.

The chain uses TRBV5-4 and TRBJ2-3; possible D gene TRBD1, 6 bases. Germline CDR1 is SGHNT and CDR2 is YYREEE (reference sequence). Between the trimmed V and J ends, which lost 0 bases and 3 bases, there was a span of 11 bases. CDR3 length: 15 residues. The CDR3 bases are TGTGCCAGCAGCTTGGGGTCCCAGGGGACAGATACGCAGTATTTT. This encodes CASSLGSQGTDTQYF.

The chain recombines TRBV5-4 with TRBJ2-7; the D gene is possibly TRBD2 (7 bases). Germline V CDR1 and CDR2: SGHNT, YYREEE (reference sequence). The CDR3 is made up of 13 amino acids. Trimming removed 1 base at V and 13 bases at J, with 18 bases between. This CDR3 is CASSLKGGGAEYF. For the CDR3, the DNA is TGTGCCAGCAGCTTGAAGGGGGGGGGCGCTGAATACTTC. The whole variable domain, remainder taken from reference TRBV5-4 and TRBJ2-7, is ETGVTQSPTHLIKTRGQQVTLRCSSQSGHNTVSWYQQALGQGPQFIFQYYREEENGRGNFPPRFSGLQFPNYSSELNVNALELDDSALYLCASSLKGGGAEYFGPGTRLTVT.

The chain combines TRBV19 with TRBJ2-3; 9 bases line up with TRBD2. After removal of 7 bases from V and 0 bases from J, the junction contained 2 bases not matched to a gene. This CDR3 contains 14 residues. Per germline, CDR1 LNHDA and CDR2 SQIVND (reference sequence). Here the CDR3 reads CASTSGTSTDTQYF. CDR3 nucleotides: TGTGCCAGTACTAGCGGGACAAGCACAGATACGCAGTATTTT.

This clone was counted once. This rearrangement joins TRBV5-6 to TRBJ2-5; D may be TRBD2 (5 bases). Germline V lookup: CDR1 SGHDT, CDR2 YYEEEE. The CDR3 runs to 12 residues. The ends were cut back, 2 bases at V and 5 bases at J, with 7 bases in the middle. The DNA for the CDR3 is TGTGCCAGCAGCTTTGGCGGGGAGACCCAGTACTTC. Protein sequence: CASSFGGETQYF. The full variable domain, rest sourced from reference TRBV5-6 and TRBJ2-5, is DAGVTQSPTHLIKTRGQQVTLRCSPKSGHDTVSWYQQALGQGPQFIFQYYEEEERQRGNFPDRFSGHQFPNYSSELNVNALLLGDSALYLCASSFGGETQYFGPGTRLLVL.

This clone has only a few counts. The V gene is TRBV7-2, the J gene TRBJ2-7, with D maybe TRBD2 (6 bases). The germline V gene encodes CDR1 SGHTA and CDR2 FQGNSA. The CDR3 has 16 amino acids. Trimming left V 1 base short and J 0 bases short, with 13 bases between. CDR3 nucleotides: TGTGCCAGCAGCTTAGACCCGGGACTCCGCTCCTACGAGCAGTACTTC. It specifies CASSLDPGLRSYEQYF.

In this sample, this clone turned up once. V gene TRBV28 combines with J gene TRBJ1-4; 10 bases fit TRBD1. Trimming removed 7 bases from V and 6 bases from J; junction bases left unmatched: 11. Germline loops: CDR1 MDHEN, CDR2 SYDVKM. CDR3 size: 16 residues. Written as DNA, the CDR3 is TGTGCCAGCAAACTCGGACCCGGGACAGGGGATGAAAAACTGTTTTTT. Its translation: CASKLGPGTGDEKLFF.

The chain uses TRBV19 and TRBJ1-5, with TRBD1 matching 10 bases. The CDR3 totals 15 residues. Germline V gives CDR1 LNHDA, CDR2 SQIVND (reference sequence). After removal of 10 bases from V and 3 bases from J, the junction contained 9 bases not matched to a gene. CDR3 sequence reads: CATQRGTGVNQPQHF. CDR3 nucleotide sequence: TGTGCCACTCAGCGGGGGACAGGGGTCAATCAGCCCCAGCATTTT.

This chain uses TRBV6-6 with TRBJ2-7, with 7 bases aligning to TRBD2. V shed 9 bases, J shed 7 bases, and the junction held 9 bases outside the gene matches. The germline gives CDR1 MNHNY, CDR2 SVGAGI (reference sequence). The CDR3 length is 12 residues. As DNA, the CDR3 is TGTGCCAGTACCTCGGGACTACGGGAGCAGTACTTC. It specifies CASTSGLREQYF.

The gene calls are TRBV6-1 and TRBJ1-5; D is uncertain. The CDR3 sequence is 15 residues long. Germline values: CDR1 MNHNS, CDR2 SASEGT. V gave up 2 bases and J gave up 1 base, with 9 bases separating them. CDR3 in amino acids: CASSEFSVSNQPQHF. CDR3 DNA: TGTGCCAGCAGTGAATTCTCAGTCAGCAATCAGCCCCAGCATTTT.

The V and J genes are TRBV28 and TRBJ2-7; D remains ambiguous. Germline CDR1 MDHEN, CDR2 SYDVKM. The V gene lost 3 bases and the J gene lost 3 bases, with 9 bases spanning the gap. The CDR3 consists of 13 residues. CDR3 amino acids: CASSLNPGYEQYF. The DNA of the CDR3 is TGTGCCAGCAGTTTGAACCCCGGCTACGAGCAGTACTTC.

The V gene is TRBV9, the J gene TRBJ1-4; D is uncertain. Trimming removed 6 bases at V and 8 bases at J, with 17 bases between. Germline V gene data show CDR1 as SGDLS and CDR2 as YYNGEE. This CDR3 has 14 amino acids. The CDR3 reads CASTPGRGREKLFF. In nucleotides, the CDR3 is TGTGCCAGCACCCCGGGTCGGGGAAGGGAAAAACTGTTTTTT.

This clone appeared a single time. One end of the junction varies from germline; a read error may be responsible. The CDR3 protein is CSSSLSGRGTRVGEQYF. Written as DNA, the CDR3 is TGTTCCAGCAGCTTAAGTGGTCGGGGAACTAGGGTAGGCGAGCAGTACTTC. The chain joins TRBV7-9 to TRBJ2-7; the D gene is possibly TRBD2 (5 bases). The germline V gene has CDR1 SEHNR and CDR2 FQNEAQ (reference sequence). This CDR3 is 17 amino acids long.

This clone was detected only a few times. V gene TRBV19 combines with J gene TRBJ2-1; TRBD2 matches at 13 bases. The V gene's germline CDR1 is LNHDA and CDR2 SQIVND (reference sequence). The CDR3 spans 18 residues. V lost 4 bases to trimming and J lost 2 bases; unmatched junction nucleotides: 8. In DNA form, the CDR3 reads TGTGCCAGTAGTACCTACACTAGCGGGGGGGCCGCCTACAATGAGCAGTTCTTC. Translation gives CASSTYTSGGAAYNEQFF.

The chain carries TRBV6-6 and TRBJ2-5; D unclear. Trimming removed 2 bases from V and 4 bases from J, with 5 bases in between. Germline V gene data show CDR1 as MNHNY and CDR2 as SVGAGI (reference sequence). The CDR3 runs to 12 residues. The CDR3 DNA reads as TGTGCCAGCAGTTACCCCAGAGAGACCCAGTACTTC. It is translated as CASSYPRETQYF.

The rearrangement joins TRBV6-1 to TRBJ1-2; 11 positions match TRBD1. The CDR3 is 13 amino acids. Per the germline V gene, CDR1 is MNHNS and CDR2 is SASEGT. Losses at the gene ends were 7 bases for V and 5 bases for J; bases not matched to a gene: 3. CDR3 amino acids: CASIGTGGYGYTF. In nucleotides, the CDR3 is TGTGCCAGCATAGGGACAGGGGGTTATGGCTACACCTTC.

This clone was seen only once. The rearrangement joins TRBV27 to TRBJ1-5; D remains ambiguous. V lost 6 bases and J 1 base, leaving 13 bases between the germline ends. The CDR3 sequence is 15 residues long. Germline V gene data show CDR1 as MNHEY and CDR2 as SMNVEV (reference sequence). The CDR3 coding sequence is TGTGCCAGCAGAAGAAACAGAGAAAGCAATCAGCCCCAGCATTTT. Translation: CASRRNRESNQPQHF.

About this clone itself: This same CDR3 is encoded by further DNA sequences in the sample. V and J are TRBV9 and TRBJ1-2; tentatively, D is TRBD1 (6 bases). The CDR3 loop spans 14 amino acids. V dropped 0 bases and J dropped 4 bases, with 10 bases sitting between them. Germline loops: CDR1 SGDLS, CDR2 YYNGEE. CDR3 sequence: CASSVAGGAYGYTF. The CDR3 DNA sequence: TGTGCCAGCAGCGTAGCTGGGGGGGCCTATGGCTACACCTTC.

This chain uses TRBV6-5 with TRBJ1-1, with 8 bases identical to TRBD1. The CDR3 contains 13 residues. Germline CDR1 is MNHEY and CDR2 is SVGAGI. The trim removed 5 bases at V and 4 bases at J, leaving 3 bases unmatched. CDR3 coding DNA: TGTGCCAGCAGTCTCGGACAGGGCACTGAAGCTTTCTTT. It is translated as CASSLGQGTEAFF.